This paragraph reports one T cell receptor (beta chain). Its target is not known. This specimen belongs to a study of shared clonotypes between healthy human individuals. In the study overall: Plates per donor: three CD4 naive, three CD4 memory, two CD8 naive, one CD8 memory. General observations from the study: Genetic and exposure-history diversity was limited by the small donor number.

This CDR3 has 17 amino acids. The germline V and J ends were trimmed by 5 bases and 4 bases, with 20 bases remaining between them. Germline V gene lookup returns CDR1 SGHVS and CDR2 FQNEAQ. Data came from immunoSEQ multiplex PCR; TCRdb stores just in-frame clones and leaves some out. The repertoire holds about 2.1 million clones, with roughly 95% as singletons. Selected positively for CCR7 and CD45RO-negative, naive CD8 cells excluded terminally differentiated effector memory CD45RA+ cells. The specimen sequenced was naive CD8+ T cells from PBMCs. This sequence joins TRBV7-8 and TRBJ2-2; D possibly uses TRBD1 or TRBD2 (5 bases each). The sequence came from a man between 18 and 35 years old in good health. Some clones in this sample may be carry-over from other donors' samples. Here the CDR3 reads CASSPGTPRKGTGELFF. The CDR3 DNA follows: TGTGCCAGCAGCCCGGGGACCCCCCGAAAGGGCACCGGGGAGCTGTTTTTT.